This T cell receptor beta chain is drawn from a study of glioma-infiltrating T cells after dendritic cell vaccination. Study-wide context: Glioblastoma patients came from Phase I and II dendritic cell vaccination trials. Between the early 2000s and the early 2010s, patients got autologous tumor lysate-pulsed dendritic cell vaccines.

The primer mix had 60 V beta and 13 J beta primers. Generated by immunoSEQ multiplex PCR, the TCRdb table keeps only in-frame clones and is missing some. The table has about 64,000 clones, 80% to 85% seen once. Trimming left V 4 bases short and J 8 bases short, with 13 bases between. CDR1 SGHRS and CDR2 YFSETQ come from the germline V gene. The CDR3 covers 14 residues. Study-level results: Longer survival after dendritic cell vaccination followed higher pretreatment TIL content.

In the case of this clone: The target antigen is unknown.

The TCR sequence derives from a human donor with glioblastoma. Here the sequenced sample was blood, taken before dendritic cell vaccination. The chain carries TRBV5-1 and TRBJ1-6; a weak D match, TRBD1 (6 bases). DNA for the CDR3: TGCGCCAGCAGCCCACAGGGAGGGGATTCACCCCTCCACTTT. Encoded protein: CASSPQGGDSPLHF.